This T cell receptor (beta chain) appears in the sequencing data of a study of response to subunit inactivated influenza vaccine. General study findings and limits: Seasonal influenza vaccination, on each occasion, was suggested by the authors to recruit few new T cells.

The ends were cut back, 3 bases at V and 2 bases at J, with 19 bases in the middle. The germline CDR1 and CDR2 sequences are DFQATT and SNEGSKA (reference sequence). The CDR3 is made up of 16 amino acids. Via MiXCR, TCRdb re-called the RT-PCR reads, giving one row per CDR3 protein. Of hundreds of thousands of distinct CDR3 sequences in the sample, 15% to 19% are singletons; the top ten hold around 10%. This clonotype was found many times. Its antigen remains unknown. This TCR was sampled from a man aged 45-65 years who received an inactivated influenza vaccine. The chain carries TRBV20-1 and TRBJ2-5, with D tentatively TRBD2 (5 bases). Sequences were derived from PBMCs from blood, sampled about 12 days after vaccination. The CDR3 here is CSARVSGSGGQETQYF. DNA of the CDR3: TGCAGTGCTAGGGTTTCGGGATCGGGCGGTCAAGAGACCCAGTACTTC.